Sample share makes the clone carrying this T cell receptor beta chain medium-sized. Its antigen is as yet unknown. In the original processing: The study took CDR3 differences across clinicopathological groups and made a distant-metastasis classifier for papillary thyroid cancer from them. TCRdb reanalyzed the PCR reads via MiXCR. TCRdb, not the authors, supplied the V and J calls. The table shows fewer than 12,000 clones, with 25% to 35% occurring only once. This sample was included in a study of metastatic and nonmetastatic thyroid tumors. Study as a whole: Thyroid patients, malignant and benign, had repertoires compared across blood and tumor or nodule tissue.

Study observations and caveats: Significantly higher TCR beta diversity was reportedly seen in malignant thyroid tumors than benign nodules, in blood and tumor.

None of the patients had undergone any treatment ahead of thyroid surgery. This CDR3 region has 13 residues. With V trimmed by 10 bases and J by 6 bases, 6 bases remained unmatched. The germline CDR1 and CDR2 sequences are SNHLY and FYNNEI. This sequence originates from a male donor with papillary thyroid cancer or a benign thyroid nodule (not recorded which). Some clones in this sample may be carry-over from other donors' samples. Specimen: tumor tissue. The rearrangement links TRBV2 to TRBJ2-7; TRBD2 matches 13 bases. In DNA, the CDR3 is TGTGCCACCGGACTAGCGGGAGTCGGCGAGCAGTACGTC. Translation gives CATGLAGVGEQYV.